The next 2 T cell receptor beta chains were all read from a single sample in a study of blood T cell repertoires in COVID-19. Only in-frame clones appear in the TCRdb table, and some are missing; sequencing was by immunoSEQ multiplex PCR. The repertoire holds 100,000 to 150,000 clones, with roughly 74% as singletons. Sequencing used peripheral blood. These receptors came from a man in his 60s with acute or convalescent COVID-19.

This clone was seen a single time. The chain couples TRBV10-2 to TRBJ2-3, with D possibly TRBD1 on 6 matching bases. The CDR3 contains 15 residues. CDR1 and CDR2 (germline): WSHSY, SAAADI. V was cut by 6 bases and J by 2 bases, with 15 bases left in between. The CDR3 reads CASRRQERNTDTQYF. The CDR3 DNA reads as TGCGCCAGCAGGCGACAGGAAAGGAACACAGATACGCAGTATTTT.

This chain joins TRBV9 and TRBJ2-4, with TRBD2 as a possible D gene (6 bases). Germline V gives CDR1 SGDLS, CDR2 YYNGEE. The CDR3 sequence is 16 residues long. Between the trimmed V and J ends, which lost 4 bases and 6 bases, there was a span of 20 bases. This CDR3 is CASSPAGSKRVNIQYF. Written as DNA, the CDR3 is TGTGCCAGCAGCCCAGCGGGCTCAAAGAGGGTAAACATTCAGTACTTC.